These T cell receptor beta chains were read from a single sample in a study of blood T cell repertoires in COVID-19. The table came from immunoSEQ multiplex PCR; TCRdb's copy has only in-frame clones and leaves some out. The table has roughly 180,000 clones, around 85% seen once. The specimen sequenced was peripheral blood. The receptor source for this set is a man aged 60-69 years who had recovered from COVID-19. Both conserved end residues are part of each CDR3. The D gene is left open where the match is weak. Clone size is stated in some rows and not others, as once, few, many or a class when expanded.

v_call	j_call	d_call	clone_size	cdr3_aa	cdr3_nt
TRBV29-1	TRBJ1-1	NA	few	CSVAQGSTEAFF	TGCAGCGTGGCACAGGGTAGCACTGAAGCTTTCTTT
TRBV5-1	TRBJ1-5	NA	NA	CASSLAAGRDQPQHF	TGCGCCAGCAGCTTGGCAGCAGGGAGGGATCAGCCCCAGCATTTT
TRBV19	TRBJ1-3	NA	NA	CASRATGSGNTIYF	TGTGCCAGTAGGGCGACGGGCTCTGGAAACACCATATATTTT
TRBV5-1	TRBJ1-4	NA	NA	CASSREGANEKLFF	TGCGCCAGCAGCAGGGAGGGGGCTAATGAAAAACTGTTTTTT
TRBV5-8	TRBJ2-1	TRBD1	NA	CASSRETGGRYEQFF	TGTGCCAGCAGCCGAGAGACAGGGGGTAGGTATGAGCAGTTCTTC
TRBV6-5	TRBJ1-5	NA	NA	CASTQGAGTQHF	TGTGCCAGCACCCAAGGAGCGGGGACCCAGCATTTT
TRBV7-9	TRBJ2-7	TRBD2	NA	CASSSTGGPSSYEQYF	TGTGCCAGCAGTTCAACGGGGGGGCCAAGCTCCTACGAGCAGTACTTC
TRBV11-2	TRBJ2-1	TRBD2	NA	CASSLDRAGGPNEQFF	TGTGCCAGCAGCTTAGATCGAGCGGGGGGACCCAATGAGCAGTTCTTC
TRBV6-2/TRBV6-3	TRBJ2-3	NA	NA	CASSYFSGDTQYF	TGTGCCAGCAGTTACTTTAGTGGAGATACGCAGTATTTT
TRBV15	TRBJ2-5	TRBD1	NA	CATSRAGGARETQYF	TGTGCCACCAGCAGAGCAGGGGGCGCCAGGGAGACCCAGTACTTC
TRBV12-3/TRBV12-4	TRBJ1-5	NA	once	CASSFEQGGSKHF	TGTGCCAGCAGTTTCGAGCAGGGAGGGTCTAAGCATTTT
TRBV18	TRBJ1-4	NA	few	CASSPDGVQPGEKLFF	TGTGCCAGCTCACCGGATGGGGTCCAACCGGGGGAAAAACTGTTTTTT
TRBV21-1	TRBJ2-1	NA	NA	CASSKLCGGNNEQFF	TGTGCCAGCAGCAAACTGTGCGGGGGGAACAATGAGCAGTTCTTC
TRBV5-6	TRBJ1-6	TRBD1	NA	CASSGQGYNSPLHF	TGTGCCAGCTCTGGACAGGGGTATAATTCACCCCTCCACTTT
TRBV20-1	TRBJ2-7	TRBD1	NA	CSAPGGYEQYF	TGCAGTGCTCCAGGGGGCTACGAGCAGTACTTC
TRBV3-1/TRBV3-2	TRBJ1-1	NA	NA	CASSPGEAGRIEAFF	TGTGCCAGCAGCCCGGGGGAGGCAGGGAGGATTGAAGCTTTCTTT
TRBV5-1	TRBJ2-7	NA	NA	CASSPHQDYEQYF	TGCGCCAGCAGCCCTCACCAGGACTACGAGCAGTACTTC
TRBV3-1/TRBV3-2	TRBJ1-2	NA	NA	CASSQDRVGGYTF	TGTGCCAGCAGCCAAGACAGGGTTGGCGGCTACACCTTC
TRBV3-1/TRBV3-2	TRBJ2-3	TRBD1	NA	CASTTGVTGMGTDTQYF	TGTGCCAGCACCACTGGGGTGACAGGGATGGGCACAGATACGCAGTATTTT
TRBV5-3	TRBJ1-2	NA	NA	CARSPGGEAPDGYTF	TGTGCCAGAAGCCCAGGCGGGGAGGCCCCGGATGGCTACACCTTC
TRBV18	TRBJ2-1	TRBD2	few	CASSPETSGANEQFF	TGTGCCAGCTCACCAGAGACTAGCGGGGCCAATGAGCAGTTCTTC
TRBV7-9	TRBJ1-2	TRBD1	once	CASSFVQGGYGYTF	TGTGCCAGCAGCTTCGTACAGGGGGGCTATGGCTACACCTTC
TRBV5-6	TRBJ1-2	NA	NA	CASTATGANYGYTF	TGTGCCAGCACAGCGACGGGTGCGAACTATGGCTACACCTTC
TRBV5-1	TRBJ1-3	TRBD1	NA	CASSLAGGPSGNTIYF	TGCGCCAGCAGCTTGGCAGGGGGGCCGTCTGGAAACACCATATATTTT
TRBV20-1	TRBJ2-5	TRBD1	NA	CSASWTGGTGGTQYF	TGCAGTGCTAGTTGGACAGGGGGAACTGGTGGGACCCAGTACTTC
TRBV10-3	TRBJ2-7	TRBD1	NA	CAITDGQGSSYEQYF	TGTGCCATCACGGATGGACAGGGGAGCTCCTACGAGCAGTACTTC
TRBV5-1	TRBJ2-3	NA	NA	CASSLGGLINTQYF	TGCGCCAGCAGCTTGGGGGGGCTCATAAATACGCAGTATTTT